Listed here is a single T cell receptor (beta chain). Its specificity is not known. Next came a second PCR, run for about 7 to 12 cycles, which used a sample-barcoded 5' primer along with a J-beta primer mix. TCRdb ran MiXCR on the 5' RACE reads and lists one entry per CDR3 protein. The table has some 920,000 distinct CDR3 sequences, roughly 47% seen once. The sample originates from a study of blood T cells in healthy people across ages. The study's findings and limits: Diversity estimated from one million T cells was considered an underestimate.

Per the germline V gene, CDR1 is LGHDT and CDR2 is YNNKEL (reference sequence). The CDR3 has 13 amino acids. Trimming took 4 bases from V and 9 from J, leaving 13 bases between them. The sample comprised blood. The clonotype comes from a woman aged 60-75 years in good health. This chain links TRBV3-1 with TRBJ2-1; D may be TRBD1 or TRBD2 (5 bases each). The CDR3 DNA reads as TGTGCCAGCAGCCGGGGACGGACCCCTGAGCAGTTCTTC. This gives the protein CASSRGRTPEQFF.